The T cell receptor (beta chain) under discussion was sequenced for a study of T cell responses to AZD1222 COVID-19 vaccine (dated by TCRdb to about 2021). Turning to the overall study: AZD1222 recipients given second doses at about 4 weeks or at about 12 weeks were pooled, since spike-specific TCR depth and breadth were not found to differ between the two schedules. A total of more than 230 trial participants underwent TCR sequencing, of whom approximately 200 had received two doses of AZD1222 and around 25 had received two doses of the MenACWY control vaccine. Trial participants were enrolled by age into 18-55, 56-69 and 70-plus year subgroups, with roughly 160, 29 and 62 TCR-sequenced participants respectively.

Note on this clone: Its antigen is unknown. Base qualities are not recorded, but no much larger clone differs from it by a single base.

What this sample's time point label stands for: baseline before first vaccination. The vaccinee samples were drawn from two UK trials, COV001 and COV002, one of which was a single-blind randomized controlled phase 2/3 trial testing AZD1222 (ChAdOx1 nCoV-19) in healthy adults. Trial participant PBMC samples were collected at day 0 and day 28 after the second dose for TCRbeta chain sequencing. V is pruned by 7 bases and J by 2 bases, leaving 14 bases of the junction without a gene match. The CDR3 has 17 amino acids, counting the end cysteine and phenylalanine. The sequence is cut down to CDR3 DNA, 51 bases in frame from base 1. In the germline V gene, CDR1 corresponds to MGHRA and CDR2 to YSYEKL. On the study overall, not on this receptor specifically: After two AZD1222 doses, both the breadth and the depth of spike-specific TCRs were significantly higher than at day 0 and than in MenACWY recipients. In the small 56-69-year group, the increase in depth fell short of significance, most likely because of low power. Because no day 14 peak-response samples were available, repertoires were characterized only after the peak T cell response. Vaccine-associated CD4 TCRs spanned the whole spike protein, with dominant responses in regions 160-218 and 743-854. Conclusions about previously exposed vaccinees are limited because only a handful of AZD1222 recipients were SARS-CoV-2 seropositive at baseline. Most participants were white British and females outnumbered males, and the authors suggested that clonal diversity may have been underestimated. Reportedly, close to half of the unique spike-specific TCRs recognized epitopes lying outside the regions that are mutated in the B.1.351 and B.1.1.7 variants.

The CDR3 regions of human TCRbeta chains were analyzed by immunosequencing. In the paper's pipeline: TCRs in the repertoires were matched against a reference library of SARS-CoV-2-specific TCRs that had been generated with the MIRA antigen-specificity platform. Breadth meant the fraction of unique TCRs that were SARS-CoV-2-associated, whereas depth meant the fraction of total T cells that were SARS-CoV-2-associated. Using the MIRA data, each spike-specific TCR was assigned both to the spike region to which the TCR was reactive and to a CD4 or CD8 class. Log10-transformed breadth and depth values were compared by one-way ANOVA with Sidak's multiple comparisons tests. TCRdb retrieved this table from immuneACCESS and kept in-frame rearrangements only. Not all clones are present; in checked studies, unresolved V genes account for under half, and no reason is known for the remainder. Clonal size and the V and J genes are those of that table, whereas D and trimming came from the DNA. The sample table contains approximately 130,000 clones; only one count was recorded for more than 90% of them. The top ten constitute 1.6% of the sample.

The sequences come from peripheral blood, collected on day 0 of AZD1222 vaccination. The TCR sequence derives from an adult in good health. The rearrangement joined TRBV4-1 to TRBJ1-3; TRBD1 lines up with 7 middle nucleotides. The CDR3 sequence is CASNPQGGRKTGNTIYF. The nucleotide sequence is given as TGCGCCAGCAACCCCCAGGGGGGGCGGAAGACTGGAAACACCATATATTTT.